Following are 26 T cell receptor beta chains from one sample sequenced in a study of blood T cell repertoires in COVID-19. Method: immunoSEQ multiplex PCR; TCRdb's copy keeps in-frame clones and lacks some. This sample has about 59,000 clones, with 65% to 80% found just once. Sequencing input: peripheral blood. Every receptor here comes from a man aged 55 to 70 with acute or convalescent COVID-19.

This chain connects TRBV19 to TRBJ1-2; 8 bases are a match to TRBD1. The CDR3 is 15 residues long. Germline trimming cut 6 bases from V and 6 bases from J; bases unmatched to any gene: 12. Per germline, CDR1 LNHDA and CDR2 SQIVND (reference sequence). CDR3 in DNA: TGTGCCAGTAGCTCCATGGCAGGGGGCGGAAATGGCTACACCTTC. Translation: CASSSMAGGGNGYTF.

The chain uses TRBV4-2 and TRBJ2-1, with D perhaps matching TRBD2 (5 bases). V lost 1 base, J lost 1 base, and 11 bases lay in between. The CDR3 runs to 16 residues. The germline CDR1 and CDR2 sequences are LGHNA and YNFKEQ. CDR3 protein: CASSQVGRRSYNEQFF. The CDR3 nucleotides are TGTGCCAGCAGCCAAGTAGGGCGGAGGTCCTACAATGAGCAGTTCTTC.

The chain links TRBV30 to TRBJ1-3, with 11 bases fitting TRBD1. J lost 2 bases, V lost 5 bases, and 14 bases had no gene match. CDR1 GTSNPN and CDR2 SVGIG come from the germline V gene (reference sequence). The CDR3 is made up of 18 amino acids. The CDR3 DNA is TGTGCCTGGGCTGCCGGGACAGGGGGATTTAGGGCTGGAAACACCATATATTTT. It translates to CAWAAGTGGFRAGNTIYF.

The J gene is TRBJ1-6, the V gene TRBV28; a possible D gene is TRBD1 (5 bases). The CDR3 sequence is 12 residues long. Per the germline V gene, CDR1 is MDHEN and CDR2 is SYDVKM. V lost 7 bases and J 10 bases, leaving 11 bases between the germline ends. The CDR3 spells CASITGLSPLHF. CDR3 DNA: TGTGCCAGCATCACAGGTCTGTCACCCCTCCACTTT.

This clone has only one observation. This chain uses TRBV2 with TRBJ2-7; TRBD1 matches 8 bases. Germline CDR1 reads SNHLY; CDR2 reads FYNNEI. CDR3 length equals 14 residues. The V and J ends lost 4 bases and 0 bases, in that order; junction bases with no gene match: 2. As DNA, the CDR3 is TGTGCCAGCAGTGTACAGGGGGGCTCCTACGAGCAGTACTTC. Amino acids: CASSVQGGSYEQYF.

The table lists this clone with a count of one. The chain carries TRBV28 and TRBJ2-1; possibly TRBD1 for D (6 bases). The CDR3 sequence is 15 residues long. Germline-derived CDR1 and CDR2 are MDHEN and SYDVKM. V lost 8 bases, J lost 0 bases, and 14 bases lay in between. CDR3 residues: CASHPQDSSYNEQFF. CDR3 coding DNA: TGTGCCAGCCACCCCCAGGACAGCTCCTACAATGAGCAGTTCTTC.

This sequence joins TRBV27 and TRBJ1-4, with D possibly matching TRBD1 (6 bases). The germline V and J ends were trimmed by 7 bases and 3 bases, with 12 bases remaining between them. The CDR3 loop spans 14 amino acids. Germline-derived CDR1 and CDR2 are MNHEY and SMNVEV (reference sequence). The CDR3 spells CASTQQGSNEKLFF. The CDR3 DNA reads TGTGCCAGCACCCAACAGGGATCTAATGAAAAACTGTTTTTT.

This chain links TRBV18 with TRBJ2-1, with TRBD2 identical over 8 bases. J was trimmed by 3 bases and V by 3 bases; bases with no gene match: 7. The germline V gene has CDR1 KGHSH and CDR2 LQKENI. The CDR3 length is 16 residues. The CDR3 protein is CASSPLRSGGYNEQFF. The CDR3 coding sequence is TGTGCCAGCTCACCCCTACGCAGCGGGGGCTACAATGAGCAGTTCTTC.

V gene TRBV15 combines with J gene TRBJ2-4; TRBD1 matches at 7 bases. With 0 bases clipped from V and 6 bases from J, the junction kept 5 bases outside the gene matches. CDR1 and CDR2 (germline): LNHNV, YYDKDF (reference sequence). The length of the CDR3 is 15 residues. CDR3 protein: CATSRDRDRANIQYF. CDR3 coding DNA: TGTGCCACCAGCAGAGACCGAGACAGGGCAAACATTCAGTACTTC. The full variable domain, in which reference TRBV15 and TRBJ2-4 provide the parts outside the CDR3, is DAMVIQNPRYQVTQFGKPVTLSCSQTLNHNVMYWYQQKSSQAPKLLFHYYDKDFNNEADTPDNFQSRRPNTSFCFLDIRSPGLGDTAMYLCATSRDRDRANIQYFGAGTRLSVL.

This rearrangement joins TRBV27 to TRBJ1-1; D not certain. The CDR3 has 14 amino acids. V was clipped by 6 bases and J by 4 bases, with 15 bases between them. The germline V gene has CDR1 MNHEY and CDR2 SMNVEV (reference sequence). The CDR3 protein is CASSPSPTGTEAFF. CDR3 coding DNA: TGTGCCAGCAGCCCCTCTCCTACGGGCACTGAAGCTTTCTTT.

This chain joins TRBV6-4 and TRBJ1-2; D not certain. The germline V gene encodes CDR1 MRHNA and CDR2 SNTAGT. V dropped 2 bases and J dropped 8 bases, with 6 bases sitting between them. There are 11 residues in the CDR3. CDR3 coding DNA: TGTGCCAGCAGTGACCCGGGGGGCTACACCTTC. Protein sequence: CASSDPGGYTF.

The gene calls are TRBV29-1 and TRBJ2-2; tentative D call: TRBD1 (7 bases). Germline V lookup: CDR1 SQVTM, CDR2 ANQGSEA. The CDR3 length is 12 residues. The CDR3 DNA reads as TGCAGTTCCAGGGGGGACACCGGGGAGCTGTTTTTT. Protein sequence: CSSRGDTGELFF.

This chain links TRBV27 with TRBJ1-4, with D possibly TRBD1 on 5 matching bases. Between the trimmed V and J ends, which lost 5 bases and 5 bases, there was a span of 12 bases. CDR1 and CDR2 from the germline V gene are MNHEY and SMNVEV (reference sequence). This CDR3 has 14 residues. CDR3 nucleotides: TGTGCCAGCAGTGGAAGCTGGGGCAATGAAAAACTGTTTTTT. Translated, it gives CASSGSWGNEKLFF.

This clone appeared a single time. CDR3: CASRKQGGGYTF. DNA of the CDR3: TGTGCCAGCAGGAAGCAGGGGGGCGGCTACACCTTC. The chain recombines TRBV6-5 with TRBJ1-2; TRBD1 matches 7 bases. This CDR3 has 12 amino acids. The trim removed 6 bases at V and 8 bases at J, leaving 6 bases unmatched. Germline loops: CDR1 MNHEY, CDR2 SVGAGI.

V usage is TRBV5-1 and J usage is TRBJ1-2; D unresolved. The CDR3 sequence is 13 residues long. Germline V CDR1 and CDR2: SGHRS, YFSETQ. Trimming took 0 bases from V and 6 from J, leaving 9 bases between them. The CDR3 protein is CASSLAPGNGYTF. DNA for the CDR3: TGCGCCAGCAGCTTGGCTCCGGGAAATGGCTACACCTTC.

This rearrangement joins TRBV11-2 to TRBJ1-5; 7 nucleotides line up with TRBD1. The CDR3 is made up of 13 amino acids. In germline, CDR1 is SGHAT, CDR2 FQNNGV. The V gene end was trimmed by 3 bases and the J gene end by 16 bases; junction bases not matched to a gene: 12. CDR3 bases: TGTGCCAGCAGCTTGGACAGGAACCAAAACCTCCATTTT. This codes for CASSLDRNQNLHF.

CDR3 nucleotide sequence: TGCGCCAGCAGCCCGGGACAGGGGACAAACACCATATATTTT. Protein: CASSPGQGTNTIYF. This chain joins TRBV5-1 and TRBJ1-3; 10 bases are a match to TRBD1. J lost 6 bases, V lost 4 bases, and 4 bases had no gene match. The CDR3 consists of 14 residues. Per germline, CDR1 SGHRS and CDR2 YFSETQ.

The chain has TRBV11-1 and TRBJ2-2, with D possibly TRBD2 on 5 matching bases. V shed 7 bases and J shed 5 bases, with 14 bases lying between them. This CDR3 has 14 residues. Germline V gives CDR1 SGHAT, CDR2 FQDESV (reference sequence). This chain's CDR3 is CASMRGPKTGELFF. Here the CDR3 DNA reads TGTGCCAGCATGCGAGGGCCTAAAACCGGGGAGCTGTTTTTT.

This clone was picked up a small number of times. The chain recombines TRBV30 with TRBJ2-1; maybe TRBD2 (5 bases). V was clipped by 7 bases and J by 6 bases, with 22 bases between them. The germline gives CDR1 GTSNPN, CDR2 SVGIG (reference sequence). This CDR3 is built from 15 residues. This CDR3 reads CASERAAAPGNEQFF. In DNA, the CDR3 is TGTGCCTCGGAGAGGGCGGCAGCCCCCGGCAATGAGCAGTTCTTC.

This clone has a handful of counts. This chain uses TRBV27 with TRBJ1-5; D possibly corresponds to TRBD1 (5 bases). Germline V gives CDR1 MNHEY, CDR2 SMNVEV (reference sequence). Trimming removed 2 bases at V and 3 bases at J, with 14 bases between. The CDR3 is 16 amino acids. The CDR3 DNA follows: TGTGCCAGCAGTTTACGGATGACAGCGATCAATCAGCCCCAGCATTTT. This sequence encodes CASSLRMTAINQPQHF.

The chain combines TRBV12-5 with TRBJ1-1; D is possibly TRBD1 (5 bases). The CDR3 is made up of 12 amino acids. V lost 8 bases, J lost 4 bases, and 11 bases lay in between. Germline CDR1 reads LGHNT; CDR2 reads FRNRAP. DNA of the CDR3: TGTGCTAGTCAATCGGGGGGCACTGAAGCTTTCTTT. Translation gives CASQSGGTEAFF.

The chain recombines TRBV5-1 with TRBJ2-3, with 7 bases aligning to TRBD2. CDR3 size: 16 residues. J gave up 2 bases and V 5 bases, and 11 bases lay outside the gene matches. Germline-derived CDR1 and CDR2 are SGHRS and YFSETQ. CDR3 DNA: TGCGCCAGCAGTTGGGTGGCTAGCGGCACCACAGATACGCAGTATTTT. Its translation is CASSWVASGTTDTQYF. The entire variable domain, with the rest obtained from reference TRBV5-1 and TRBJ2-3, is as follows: KAGVTQTPRYLIKTRGQQVTLSCSPISGHRSVSWYQQTPGQGLQFLFEYFSETQRNKGNFPGRFSGRQFSNSRSEMNVSTLELGDSALYLCASSWVASGTTDTQYFGPGTRLTVL.

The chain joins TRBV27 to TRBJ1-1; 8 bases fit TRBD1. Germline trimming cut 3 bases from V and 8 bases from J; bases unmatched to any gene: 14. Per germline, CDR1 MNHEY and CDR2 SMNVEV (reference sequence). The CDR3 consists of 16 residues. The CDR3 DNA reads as TGTGCCAGCAGTTTCCGGACAGGGCGGAGAATGAACGAAGCTTTCTTT. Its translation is CASSFRTGRRMNEAFF.

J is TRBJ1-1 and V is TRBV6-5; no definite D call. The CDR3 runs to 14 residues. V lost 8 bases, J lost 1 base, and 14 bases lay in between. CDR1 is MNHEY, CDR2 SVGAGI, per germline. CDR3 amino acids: CASSLLYKNTEAFF. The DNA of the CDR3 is TGTGCCAGCTCCCTCCTCTATAAGAACACTGAAGCTTTCTTT.

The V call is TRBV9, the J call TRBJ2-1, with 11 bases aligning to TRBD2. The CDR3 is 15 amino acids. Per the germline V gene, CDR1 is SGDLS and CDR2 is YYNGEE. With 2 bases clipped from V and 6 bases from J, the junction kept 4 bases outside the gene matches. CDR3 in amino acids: CASSVSGLAVNEQFF. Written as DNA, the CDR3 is TGTGCCAGCAGCGTTTCGGGACTAGCGGTCAATGAGCAGTTCTTC.

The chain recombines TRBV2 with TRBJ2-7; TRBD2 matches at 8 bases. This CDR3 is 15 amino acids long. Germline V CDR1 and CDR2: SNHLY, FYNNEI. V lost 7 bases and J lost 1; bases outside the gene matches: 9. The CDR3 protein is CASKREREPSYEQYF. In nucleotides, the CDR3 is TGTGCCAGCAAACGAGAGCGGGAGCCGTCCTACGAGCAGTACTTC. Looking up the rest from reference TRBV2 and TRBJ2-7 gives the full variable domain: EPEVTQTPSHQVTQMGQEVILRCVPISNHLYFYWYRQILGQKVEFLVSFYNNEISEKSEIFDDQFSVERPDGSNFTLKIRSTKLEDSAMYFCASKREREPSYEQYFGPGTRLTVT.